One T cell receptor beta chain is described in this entry. V trimming: 0 bases; J trimming: 2 bases; junction bases outside the gene matches: 7. This CDR3 is built from 16 residues. In germline, CDR1 is SGHAT, CDR2 FQNNGV. Sample time point: cycle 4 day 1 (C4D1), after less than 7 weeks of nivolumab. There was relapse after autologous stem cell transplantation in every patient, and there was variation in brentuximab vedotin exposure. TCRdb keeps only in-frame clones here, not all; method: immunoSEQ multiplex PCR. Altogether about 46,000 clones are present, around 76% being singletons, with the ten largest covering approximately 12%. The sample is drawn from a study of PD-1 blockade in classical Hodgkin lymphoma.

The chain is built from TRBV11-2 and TRBJ2-7, with TRBD2 identical over 7 bases. The sequenced sample was peripheral blood mononuclear cells (PBMCs), obtained before the fourth cycle of nivolumab. This receptor was taken from a human donor with classical Hodgkin lymphoma. CDR3 bases: TGTGCCAGCAGCTTAGAATGGGACTACCACGCCTACGAGCAGTACTTC. The encoded protein is CASSLEWDYHAYEQYF. Looking up the rest from reference TRBV11-2 and TRBJ2-7 gives the full variable domain: EAGVAQSPRYKIIEKRQSVAFWCNPISGHATLYWYQQILGQGPKLLIQFQNNGVVDDSQLPKDRFSAERLKGVDSTLKIQPAKLEDSAVYLCASSLEWDYHAYEQYFGPGTRLTVT.